The clone carrying this TCR beta chain was recorded only once. Its antigen is not identified. Germline-derived CDR1 and CDR2 are MGHRA and YSYEKL. J lost 8 bases, V lost 1 base, and 15 bases had no gene match. The CDR3 has 17 amino acids. Specified treatment: 15 to 20 received Ad26.COV2.S at low or high dose, single or two shots; about five received placebo; per-sample allocation not given. Samples analyzed were those drawn on day 63 after the first vaccine or placebo injection. An Ad26 vector carrying the Wuhan-strain SARS-CoV-2 spike served as the vaccine. This sample stems from a study of Ad26.COV2.S vaccination and SARS-CoV-2 variants. On the study more broadly: The donor belonged to the COV1001 Ad26.COV2.S trial arm. Findings and caveats of the study: Vaccine recipients posted higher spike-specific TCR breadth than their placebo counterparts. There was reportedly substantial breadth in spike-specific CD8+ and CD4+ T cell responses after vaccination.

Using immunoSEQ multiplex PCR, the repertoire was profiled, and TCRdb retains in-frame clones only, with some absent. The repertoire holds some 400,000 clones, with around nine tenths as singletons. This TCR was sampled from a person between 18 and 65 years old who received the Ad26.COV2.S COVID-19 vaccine or a placebo. This specimen consisted of peripheral blood, obtained in a trial of Ad26.COV2.S vaccine versus placebo. The rearrangement joins TRBV4-1 to TRBJ2-3, with 7 bases that match TRBD2. Written as DNA, the CDR3 is TGCGCCAGCAGCCAAGGTGGACTAGGTTATATTCGTGGTACGCAGTATTTT. Residues: CASSQGGLGYIRGTQYF.